These 10 T cell receptor beta chains were all obtained from the same sample, sequenced in a study of T cells after yellow fever vaccination. TCRdb fed the 5' RACE reads into MiXCR, producing one record per CDR3 protein. Of some 390,000 distinct CDR3 sequences in the sample, roughly 6.2% are singletons; the top ten hold 14% to 15%. This specimen consisted of PBMCs, obtained 5 days after the yellow fever booster vaccination. The receptor source for this set is a man aged 30-40 years who received the YFV17D yellow fever vaccine.

The chain links TRBV11-3 to TRBJ2-5, with TRBD1 matching over 7 bases. V lost 4 bases, J lost 9 bases, and 8 bases stayed unmatched. The CDR3 extends over 13 amino acids. The germline V gene has CDR1 SGHNT and CDR2 YENEEA. The CDR3 spells CASSSGQDGAQYF. Here the CDR3 DNA reads TGTGCCAGCAGCTCAGGACAGGACGGGGCCCAGTACTTC.

This clonotype was seen only a few times. The chain couples TRBV7-2 to TRBJ2-7; no clear D gene. Trimming cost V 1 base and J 0 bases, with 7 bases left between them. CDR1 SGHTA and CDR2 FQGNSA come from the germline V gene. This CDR3 has 14 residues. This CDR3 reads CASSLDPASYEQYF. In DNA form, the CDR3 reads TGTGCCAGCAGCTTAGATCCCGCCTCCTACGAGCAGTACTTC.

In this sample, this clonotype turned up a few times. V usage is TRBV20-1 and J usage is TRBJ1-2; possible D gene TRBD1, 5 bases. V lost 1 base and J 2 bases, leaving 8 bases between the germline ends. Germline lookup yields CDR1 DFQATT and CDR2 SNEGSKA (reference sequence). CDR3 length equals 13 residues. The CDR3: CSARGDANYGYTF. CDR3 sequence (DNA): TGCAGTGCTAGAGGGGACGCCAACTATGGCTACACCTTC.

This clonotype was seen at least ten times. The chain couples TRBV5-1 to TRBJ2-5; 8 bases are shared with TRBD1. Trimming cost V 2 bases and J 1 base; bases outside gene matches: 1. CDR1 and CDR2 (germline): SGHRS, YFSETQ. There are 14 residues in the CDR3. The CDR3 bases are TGCGCCAGCAGCTTCGGACAGGGCCAAGAGACCCAGTACTTC. Encoded protein: CASSFGQGQETQYF. Full variable domain (rest looked up from reference TRBV5-1 and TRBJ2-5): KAGVTQTPRYLIKTRGQQVTLSCSPISGHRSVSWYQQTPGQGLQFLFEYFSETQRNKGNFPGRFSGRQFSNSRSEMNVSTLELGDSALYLCASSFGQGQETQYFGPGTRLLVL.

This clonotype was detected ten times or more. CDR3 nucleotides: TGTGCCAGCAGCTTAGGGGTCTCGGGACTACTCTCCTACGAGCAGTACTTC. It yields the protein CASSLGVSGLLSYEQYF. J is TRBJ2-7 and V is TRBV7-2; 7 bases match TRBD2. This CDR3 region has 17 residues. The junction had 9 bases not matched to a gene; V was cut back by 1 base and J by 0 bases. Germline lookup yields CDR1 SGHTA and CDR2 FQGNSA. The full variable domain, with the rest looked up from reference TRBV7-2 and TRBJ2-7, is GAGVSQSPSNKVTEKGKDVELRCDPISGHTALYWYRQSLGQGLEFLIYFQGNSAPDKSGLPSDRFSAERTGGSVSTLTIQRTQQEDSAVYLCASSLGVSGLLSYEQYFGPGTRLTVT.

The chain uses TRBV6-2 or TRBV6-3 and TRBJ2-5, with D perhaps assigned TRBD1 or TRBD2 (6 bases each). V lost 4 bases and J lost 2, with 32 bases in between. Germline lookup yields CDR1 MNHEY and CDR2 SVGEGT. The CDR3 sequence is 21 residues long. The CDR3 nucleotides read TGTGCCAGCAGTTCCACGAGCCGGGGGCTTAAACGGGGGAACGAACAAGAGACCCAGTACTTC. It translates to CASSSTSRGLKRGNEQETQYF.

This clonotype was recorded many times. The genes are TRBV29-1 and TRBJ2-1; 8 bases fit TRBD2. Germline V gene data show CDR1 as SQVTM and CDR2 as ANQGSEA. With V trimmed by 3 bases and J by 1 base, 8 bases remained unmatched. CDR3 length equals 16 residues. The CDR3 nucleotides are TGCAGCGTTGACGACGCGGGAGGTTCATCCTACAATGAGCAGTTCTTC. This gives the protein CSVDDAGGSSYNEQFF.

The chain's CDR3 is CASSLEGAIDEQYF. For the CDR3, the DNA is TGTGCCAGCAGCTTGGAGGGGGCGATCGACGAGCAGTACTTC. The chain carries TRBV7-9 and TRBJ2-7; tentatively, D is TRBD1 (7 bases). The germline V and J ends were trimmed by 3 bases and 5 bases, with 14 bases remaining between them. CDR1 and CDR2 from the germline V gene are SEHNR and FQNEAQ (reference sequence). There are 14 residues in the CDR3.

Only a few counts were recorded for this clonotype. The chain joins TRBV20-1 to TRBJ2-2, with D perhaps assigned TRBD1 or TRBD2 (5 bases each). Germline CDR1 reads DFQATT; CDR2 reads SNEGSKA (reference sequence). The CDR3 loop spans 14 amino acids. Trimming shortened V by 6 bases and J by 2 bases, and 13 bases separated the two germline ends. This CDR3 reads CSARRDPNTGELFF. CDR3 nucleotide sequence: TGCAGTGCCCGCCGGGACCCTAACACCGGGGAGCTGTTTTTT.

This clonotype occurred a few times. The V call is TRBV5-6, the J call TRBJ2-3; TRBD2 matches 12 bases. Trimming removed 3 bases from V and 6 bases from J; junction bases left unmatched: 5. CDR1 and CDR2 (germline): SGHDT, YYEEEE. This CDR3 has 15 residues. The CDR3 DNA follows: TGTGCCAGCAGCTCCCTCGGGACTAGCGGGGATACGCAGTATTTT. Amino acids: CASSSLGTSGDTQYF.